The rows below give T cell receptor beta chains drawn from one sample of a study of spatial heterogeneity in lung cancer. TCRdb re-called the 5' RACE reads with MiXCR, one entry per CDR3 protein. The repertoire has 3,500 to 4,000 distinct CDR3 sequences, over 9% of them found once; the top ten carry around 16%. The sample here was lung tumor tissue, taken at surgery. The receptors shown here come from a female donor with early-stage non-small cell lung cancer. Each CDR3 is given with its conserved first and last residue. Clone size appears in some rows only: once, few, many, or a class for an expanded clone.

j_call	clone_size	v_call	cdr3_aa
TRBJ1-1	.	TRBV7-9	CASSLSTGAKAEAFF
TRBJ1-5	medium-sized	TRBV24-1	CATSDLPGGGQVDQPQHF
TRBJ2-3	few	TRBV7-8	CASSLVASRTDTQYF
TRBJ2-1	medium-sized	TRBV19	CASNLAGDYNEQFF
TRBJ2-7	medium-sized	TRBV7-2	CAGSRSGSNEQYF
TRBJ1-6	.	TRBV13	CASSPSQQTTKSPLHF
TRBJ2-2	.	TRBV25-1	CASIPHESLNTGELFF
TRBJ2-7	medium-sized	TRBV20-1	CSARTGYEQYF
TRBJ1-5	medium-sized	TRBV6-6	CASGFGAAQPQHF
TRBJ2-3	medium-sized	TRBV4-1	CASSLLQTSTDTQYF
TRBJ2-6	medium-sized	TRBV6-2/TRBV6-3	CASSYGLGRFSGANVLTF
TRBJ2-1	medium-sized	TRBV9	CASSGGRRSYNEQFF
TRBJ1-4	.	TRBV19	CASSLRRNEKLFF
TRBJ2-4	once	TRBV6-1	CASSETLVRAKNIQYF
TRBJ2-7	large	TRBV28	CASRDGDRPGEQYF
TRBJ1-5	medium-sized	TRBV4-1	CASSLTQGQPQHF
TRBJ1-5	medium-sized	TRBV7-2	CASSSRGNQPQHF
TRBJ2-3	medium-sized	TRBV5-4	CASSFGGRSSTDTQYF
TRBJ2-5	medium-sized	TRBV2	CASRVATGVAETQYF
TRBJ2-7	medium-sized	TRBV5-1	CASSLALAGVAYEQYF
TRBJ1-5	medium-sized	TRBV20-1	CSARVAGNQPQHF
TRBJ2-5	medium-sized	TRBV18	CASQGGSAETQYF
TRBJ2-1	few	TRBV4-3	CASSQEFRQYNEQFF
TRBJ1-4	.	TRBV3-1	CASSRNRDRNEKLFF
TRBJ1-2	.	TRBV6-5	CASSYDRGNYGYTF
TRBJ2-5	medium-sized	TRBV5-1	CASSLGTGEKETQYF
TRBJ1-3	medium-sized	TRBV5-6	CASSPWDVGNTIYF
TRBJ2-3	.	TRBV7-2	CASSLRGSTDTQYF
TRBJ1-1	large	TRBV12-3/TRBV12-4	CASSLYRGTEAFF
TRBJ2-7	.	TRBV5-6	CASSTDRGQGEQYF
TRBJ2-1	.	TRBV30	CAWSEYFGGGTAYNEQFF
TRBJ2-3	few	TRBV11-3	CASSLGSLAGITDTQYF
TRBJ2-7	medium-sized	TRBV5-6	CASSLDGGTEQYF
TRBJ2-1	medium-sized	TRBV3-1	CASSLVSSEQFF
TRBJ2-3	medium-sized	TRBV9	CASSVAGFDTQYF
TRBJ2-2	.	TRBV7-9	CASSLSLVGELFF
TRBJ1-1	medium-sized	TRBV7-6	CASSLRGESAEAFF
TRBJ2-3	medium-sized	TRBV5-1	CASSGGGFGTDTQYF
TRBJ2-2	medium-sized	TRBV7-9	CASSNAERDRITGELFF
TRBJ2-5	few	TRBV28	CASRSPGEVETQYF
TRBJ1-2	medium-sized	TRBV12-3/TRBV12-4	CASSLEDYGYTF
TRBJ2-7	.	TRBV7-3	CASSLNSGGEQYF
TRBJ2-7	medium-sized	TRBV7-8	CASSLNTGDGEQYF
TRBJ2-5	medium-sized	TRBV5-1	CASSFARDQETQYF
TRBJ2-7	medium-sized	TRBV30	CAWNRPGTSNEQYF
TRBJ2-2	medium-sized	TRBV11-1	CASSPQGARDTGELFF
TRBJ2-1	medium-sized	TRBV6-2/TRBV6-3	CASSSFDRAEQFF
TRBJ2-7	medium-sized	TRBV18	CASSVEVVGHEQYF
TRBJ2-5	medium-sized	TRBV4-2	CASSPRLAGGQETQYF
TRBJ1-4	medium-sized	TRBV28	CASSLLGPPEEKLFF
TRBJ1-6	medium-sized	TRBV6-6	CASSFHRGSAYNSPLHF
TRBJ2-7	medium-sized	TRBV20-1	CSAYGQGASYEQYF